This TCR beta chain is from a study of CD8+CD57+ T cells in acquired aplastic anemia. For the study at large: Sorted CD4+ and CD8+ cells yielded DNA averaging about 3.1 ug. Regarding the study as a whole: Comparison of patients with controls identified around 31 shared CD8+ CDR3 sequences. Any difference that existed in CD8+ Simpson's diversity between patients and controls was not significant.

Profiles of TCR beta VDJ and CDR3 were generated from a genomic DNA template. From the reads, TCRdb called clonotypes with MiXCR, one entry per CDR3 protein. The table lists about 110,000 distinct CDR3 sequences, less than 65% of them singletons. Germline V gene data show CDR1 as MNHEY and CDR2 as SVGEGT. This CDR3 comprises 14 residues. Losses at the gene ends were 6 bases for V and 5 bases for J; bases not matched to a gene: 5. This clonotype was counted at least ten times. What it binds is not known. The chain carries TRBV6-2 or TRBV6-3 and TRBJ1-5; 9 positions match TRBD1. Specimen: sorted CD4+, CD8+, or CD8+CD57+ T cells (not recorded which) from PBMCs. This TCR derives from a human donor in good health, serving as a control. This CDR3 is CASSRDRVDQPQHF. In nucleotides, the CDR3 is TGTGCCAGCAGCCGGGACAGGGTAGATCAGCCCCAGCATTTT.